Detailed here is one T cell receptor beta chain. Repertoires were generated with immunoSEQ multiplex PCR, while TCRdb's copy carries only in-frame clones and drops some. The sample holds about 110,000 clones, approximately 86% seen once. These data are taken from a study of cytomegalovirus exposure and HLA in healthy donors. The CDR3 is made up of 13 amino acids. V was shortened by 7 bases and J by 2 bases, with 12 bases between the two germline ends. CDR1 is SGHTA, CDR2 FQGNSA, per germline. This clonotype was obtained from a woman aged 18-35 years in good health and CMV-seropositive. J is TRBJ2-7 and V is TRBV7-2, with D unresolved. The sequenced material came from PBMCs. This CDR3 reads CASKIVAAYEQYF. The CDR3 nucleotides are TGTGCCAGCAAAATAGTTGCTGCCTACGAGCAGTACTTC.